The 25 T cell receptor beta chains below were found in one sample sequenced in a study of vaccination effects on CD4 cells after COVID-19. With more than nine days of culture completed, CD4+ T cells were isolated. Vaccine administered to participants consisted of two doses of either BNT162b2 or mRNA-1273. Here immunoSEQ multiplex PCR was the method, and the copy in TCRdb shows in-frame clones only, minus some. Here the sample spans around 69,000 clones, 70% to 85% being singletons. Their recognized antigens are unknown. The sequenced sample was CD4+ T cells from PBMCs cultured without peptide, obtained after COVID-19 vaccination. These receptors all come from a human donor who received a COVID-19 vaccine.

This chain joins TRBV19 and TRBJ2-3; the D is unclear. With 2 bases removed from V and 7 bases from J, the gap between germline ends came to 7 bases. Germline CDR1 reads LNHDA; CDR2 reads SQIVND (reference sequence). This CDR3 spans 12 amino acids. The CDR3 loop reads CASSILGNTQYF. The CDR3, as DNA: TGTGCCAGTAGTATATTGGGAAATACGCAGTATTTT.

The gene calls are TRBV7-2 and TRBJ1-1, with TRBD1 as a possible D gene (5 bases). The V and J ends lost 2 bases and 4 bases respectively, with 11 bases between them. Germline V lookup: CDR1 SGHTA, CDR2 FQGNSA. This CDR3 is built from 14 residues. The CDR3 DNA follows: TGTGCCAGCAGCTTATGGGGGGAGAGCACTGAAGCTTTCTTT. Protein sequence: CASSLWGESTEAFF.

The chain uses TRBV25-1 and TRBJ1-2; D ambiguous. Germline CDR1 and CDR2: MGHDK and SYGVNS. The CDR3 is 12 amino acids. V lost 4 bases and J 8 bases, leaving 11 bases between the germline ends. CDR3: CASSVQGSGYTF. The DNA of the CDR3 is TGTGCCAGCAGTGTTCAAGGGAGCGGCTACACCTTC.

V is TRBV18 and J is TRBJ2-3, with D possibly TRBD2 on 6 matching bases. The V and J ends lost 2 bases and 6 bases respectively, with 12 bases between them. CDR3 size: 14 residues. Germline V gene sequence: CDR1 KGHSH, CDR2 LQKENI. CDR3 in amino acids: CASSPGAGGDTQYF. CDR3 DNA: TGTGCCAGCTCACCAGGGGCCGGAGGGGATACGCAGTATTTT.

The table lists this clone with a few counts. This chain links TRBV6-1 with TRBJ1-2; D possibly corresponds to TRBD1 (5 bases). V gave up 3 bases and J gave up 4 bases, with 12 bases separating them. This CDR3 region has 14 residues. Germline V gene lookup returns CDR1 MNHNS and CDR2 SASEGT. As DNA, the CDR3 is TGTGCCAGCAGTGAGTCCAGGGTCCCCTATGGCTACACCTTC. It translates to CASSESRVPYGYTF.

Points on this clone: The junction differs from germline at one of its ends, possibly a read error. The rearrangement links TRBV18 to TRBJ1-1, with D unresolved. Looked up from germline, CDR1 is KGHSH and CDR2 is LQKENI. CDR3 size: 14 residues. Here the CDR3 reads CASSPASGNTEVFF. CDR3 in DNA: TGTGCCAGCTCACCGGCCTCGGGGAACACTGAAGTTTTCTTT.

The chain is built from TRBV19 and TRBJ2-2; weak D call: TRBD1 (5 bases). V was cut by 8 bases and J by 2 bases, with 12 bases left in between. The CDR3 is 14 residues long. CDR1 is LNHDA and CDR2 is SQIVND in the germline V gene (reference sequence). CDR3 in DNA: TGTGCCAGTGGGGTACAGGTAAACACCGGGGAGCTGTTTTTT. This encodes CASGVQVNTGELFF.

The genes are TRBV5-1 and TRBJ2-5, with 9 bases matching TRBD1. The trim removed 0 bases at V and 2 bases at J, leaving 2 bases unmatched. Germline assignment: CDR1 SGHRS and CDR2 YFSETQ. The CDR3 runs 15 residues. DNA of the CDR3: TGCGCCAGCAGCTTGGCGACAGGGGGGCAAGAGACCCAGTACTTC. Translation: CASSLATGGQETQYF.

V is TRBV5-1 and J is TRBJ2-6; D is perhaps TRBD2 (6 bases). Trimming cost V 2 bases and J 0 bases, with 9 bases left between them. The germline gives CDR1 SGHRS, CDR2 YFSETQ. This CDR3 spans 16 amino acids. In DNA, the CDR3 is TGCGCCAGCAGCTTCTACGGGAGCTCTGGGGCCAACGTCCTGACTTTC. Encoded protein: CASSFYGSSGANVLTF.

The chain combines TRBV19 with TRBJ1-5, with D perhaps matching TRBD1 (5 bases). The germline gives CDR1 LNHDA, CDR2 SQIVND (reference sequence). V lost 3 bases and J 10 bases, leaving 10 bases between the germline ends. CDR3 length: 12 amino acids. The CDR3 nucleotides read TGTGCCAGTAGTATGGGGCAGTCCCCCCAGCATTTT. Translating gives CASSMGQSPQHF.

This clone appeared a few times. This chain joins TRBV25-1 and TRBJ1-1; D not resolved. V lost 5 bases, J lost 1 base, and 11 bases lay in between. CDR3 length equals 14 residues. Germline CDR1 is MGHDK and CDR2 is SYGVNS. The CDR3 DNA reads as TGTGCCAGCAGTCCCTCGGGCGGGAACACTGAAGCTTTCTTT. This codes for CASSPSGGNTEAFF.

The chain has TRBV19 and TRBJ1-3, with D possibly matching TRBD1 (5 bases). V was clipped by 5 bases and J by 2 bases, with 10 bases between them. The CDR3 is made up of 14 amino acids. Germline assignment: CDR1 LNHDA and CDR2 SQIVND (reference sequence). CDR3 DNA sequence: TGTGCCAGTAGTGTTCAAGGGGCTGGAAACACCATATATTTT. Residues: CASSVQGAGNTIYF.

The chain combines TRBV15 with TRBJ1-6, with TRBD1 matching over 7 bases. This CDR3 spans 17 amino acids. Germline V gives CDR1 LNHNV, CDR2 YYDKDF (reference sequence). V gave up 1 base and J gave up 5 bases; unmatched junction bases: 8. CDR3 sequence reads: CATSRGGGAQNNSPLHF. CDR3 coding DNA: TGTGCCACCAGCAGAGGAGGGGGCGCCCAAAATAATTCACCCCTCCACTTT. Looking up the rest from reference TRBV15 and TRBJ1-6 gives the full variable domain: DAMVIQNPRYQVTQFGKPVTLSCSQTLNHNVMYWYQQKSSQAPKLLFHYYDKDFNNEADTPDNFQSRRPNTSFCFLDIRSPGLGDTAMYLCATSRGGGAQNNSPLHFGNGTRLTVT.

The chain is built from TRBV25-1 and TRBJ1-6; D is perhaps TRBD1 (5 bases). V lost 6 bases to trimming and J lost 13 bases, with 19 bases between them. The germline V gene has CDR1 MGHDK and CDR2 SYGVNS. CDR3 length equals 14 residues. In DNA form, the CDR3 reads TGTGCCAGCAGCTCCGGGACCTCCTTGTTTCCCCTCCACTTT. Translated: CASSSGTSLFPLHF.

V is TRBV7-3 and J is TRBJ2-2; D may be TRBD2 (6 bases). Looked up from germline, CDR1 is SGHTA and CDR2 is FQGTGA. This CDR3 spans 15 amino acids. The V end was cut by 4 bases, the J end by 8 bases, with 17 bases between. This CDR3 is CASSSDGTRRGELFF. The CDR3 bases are TGTGCCAGCAGCTCCGATGGGACTCGCCGAGGGGAGCTGTTTTTT.

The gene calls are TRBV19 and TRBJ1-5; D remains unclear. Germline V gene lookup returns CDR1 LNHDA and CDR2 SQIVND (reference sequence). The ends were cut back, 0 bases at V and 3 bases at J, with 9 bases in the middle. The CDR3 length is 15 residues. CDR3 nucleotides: TGTGCCAGTAGTATAGACAGAACGTACAATCAGCCCCAGCATTTT. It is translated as CASSIDRTYNQPQHF.

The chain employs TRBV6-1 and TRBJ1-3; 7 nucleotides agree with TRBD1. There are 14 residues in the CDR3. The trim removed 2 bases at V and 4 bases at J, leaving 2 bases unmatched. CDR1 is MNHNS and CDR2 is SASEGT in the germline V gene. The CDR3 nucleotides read TGTGCCAGCAGTGAACGGACAGGCGGAAACACCATATATTTT. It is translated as CASSERTGGNTIYF.

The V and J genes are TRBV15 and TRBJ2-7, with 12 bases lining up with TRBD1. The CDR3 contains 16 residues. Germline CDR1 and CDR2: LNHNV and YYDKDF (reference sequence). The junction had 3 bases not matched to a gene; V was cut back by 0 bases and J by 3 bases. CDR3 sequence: CATSRDRDRGRYEQYV. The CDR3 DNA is TGTGCCACCAGCAGAGATCGGGACAGGGGGCGCTACGAGCAGTACGTC.

The CDR3 DNA reads as TGTGCCAGCAGCTTAGATCCGTTAAGGACAGGGGTATACAATGAGCAGTTCTTC. Its protein is CASSLDPLRTGVYNEQFF. The rearrangement links TRBV11-2 to TRBJ2-1; TRBD1 matches at 9 bases. V shed 0 bases and J 4 bases; nucleotides not matched to a gene: 10. CDR1 SGHAT and CDR2 FQNNGV come from the germline V gene. The CDR3 has 18 residues.

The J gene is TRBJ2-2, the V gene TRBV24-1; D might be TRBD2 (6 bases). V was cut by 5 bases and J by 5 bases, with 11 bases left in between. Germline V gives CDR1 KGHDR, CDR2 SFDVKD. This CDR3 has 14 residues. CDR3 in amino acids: CATSAFGGTGELFF. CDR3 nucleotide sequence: TGTGCCACCAGTGCTTTTGGAGGGACCGGGGAGCTGTTTTTT.

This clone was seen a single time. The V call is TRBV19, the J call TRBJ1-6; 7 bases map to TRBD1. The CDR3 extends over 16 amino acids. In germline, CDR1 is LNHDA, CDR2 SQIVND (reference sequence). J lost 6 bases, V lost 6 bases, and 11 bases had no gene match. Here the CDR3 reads CASSSRSNRGNSPLHF. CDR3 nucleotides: TGTGCCAGTAGCTCCCGGTCCAACAGGGGTAATTCACCCCTCCACTTT.

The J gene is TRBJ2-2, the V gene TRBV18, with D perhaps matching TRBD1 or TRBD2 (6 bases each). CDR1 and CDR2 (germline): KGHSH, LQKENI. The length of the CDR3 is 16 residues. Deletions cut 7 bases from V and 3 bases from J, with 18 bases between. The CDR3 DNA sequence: TGTGCCAGCTTCCCTCGTCGGGGGCAGTACACCGGGGAGCTGTTTTTT. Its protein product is CASFPRRGQYTGELFF.

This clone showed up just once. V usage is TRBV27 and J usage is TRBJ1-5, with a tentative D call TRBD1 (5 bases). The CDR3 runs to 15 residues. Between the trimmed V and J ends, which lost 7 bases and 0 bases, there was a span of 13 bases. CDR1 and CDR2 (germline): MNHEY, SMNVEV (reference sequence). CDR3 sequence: CASKQGPISNQPQHF. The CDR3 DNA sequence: TGTGCCAGCAAGCAGGGACCGATTAGCAATCAGCCCCAGCATTTT.

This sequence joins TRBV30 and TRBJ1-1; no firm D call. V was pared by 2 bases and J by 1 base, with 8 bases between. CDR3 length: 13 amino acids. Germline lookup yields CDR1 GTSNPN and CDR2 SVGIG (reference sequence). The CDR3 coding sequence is TGTGCCTGGAGTAGTCAGGCGAACACTGAAGCTTTCTTT. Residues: CAWSSQANTEAFF.

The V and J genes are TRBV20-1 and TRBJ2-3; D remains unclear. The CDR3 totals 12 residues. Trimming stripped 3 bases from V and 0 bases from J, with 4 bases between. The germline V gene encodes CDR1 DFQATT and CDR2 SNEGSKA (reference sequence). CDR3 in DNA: TGCAGTGCTAGTCCCAGCACAGATACGCAGTATTTT. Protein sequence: CSASPSTDTQYF.